Sequencing of this T cell receptor beta chain was carried out in a study of post-analysis software for immune sequencing data. Study overall: Some patients lacked subtype; others had relapsing-remitting, secondary progressive or progressive-relapsing disease.

Unique molecular identifiers were present in the TCR beta cDNA libraries. Input of about 1 to 11 million T cells yielded approximately 500,000 cDNA molecules. One entry per CDR3 protein results from TCRdb running MiXCR on the PCR reads. The data show about 260,000 distinct CDR3 sequences, less than 40% seen once. This clonotype was counted a few times. What it recognizes is unknown. This CDR3 has 19 amino acids. V lost 3 bases and J lost 6; bases outside the gene matches: 14. Germline CDR1 and CDR2: KGHDR and SFDVKD. Study results and limitations: When the samples were clustered directly with F measure, those that had been prepared in the same batch showed strong co-clustering. Several TRBV segments (TRBV5-6, TRBV5-1 and TRBV20-1 among them) occurred more frequently in patients than in controls. Relative to controls, patients with multiple sclerosis showed significantly lower normalized Chao1 diversity.

V and J are TRBV24-1 and TRBJ2-2; 11 positions agree with TRBD1. This sequence originates from a girl under 18 with multiple sclerosis. The sequenced material came from blood. The CDR3 coding sequence is TGTGCCACCAGTGATCATTTTGGCCGCGGACAGGGGGCCCCCGGGGAGCTGTTTTTT. Encoded protein: CATSDHFGRGQGAPGELFF.